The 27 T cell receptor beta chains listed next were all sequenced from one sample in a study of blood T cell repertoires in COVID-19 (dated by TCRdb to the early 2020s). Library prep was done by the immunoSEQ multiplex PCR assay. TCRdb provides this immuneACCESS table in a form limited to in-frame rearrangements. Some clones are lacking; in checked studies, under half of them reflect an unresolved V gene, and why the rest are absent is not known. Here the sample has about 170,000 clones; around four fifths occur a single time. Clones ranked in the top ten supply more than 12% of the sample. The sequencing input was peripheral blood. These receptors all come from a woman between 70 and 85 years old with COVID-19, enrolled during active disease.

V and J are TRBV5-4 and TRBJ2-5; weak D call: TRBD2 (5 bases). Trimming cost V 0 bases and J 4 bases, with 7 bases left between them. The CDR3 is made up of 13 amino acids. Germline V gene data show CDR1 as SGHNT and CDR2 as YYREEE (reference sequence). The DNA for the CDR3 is TGTGCCAGCAGCTTGGTTGGAGGAGAGACCCAGTACTTC. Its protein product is CASSLVGGETQYF.

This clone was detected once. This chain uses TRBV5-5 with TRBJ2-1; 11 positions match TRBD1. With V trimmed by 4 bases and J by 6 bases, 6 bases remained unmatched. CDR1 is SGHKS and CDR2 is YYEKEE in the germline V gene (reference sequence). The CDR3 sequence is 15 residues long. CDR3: CASSEDRGRANEQFF. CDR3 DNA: TGTGCCAGCAGCGAGGACAGGGGGCGCGCCAATGAGCAGTTCTTC.

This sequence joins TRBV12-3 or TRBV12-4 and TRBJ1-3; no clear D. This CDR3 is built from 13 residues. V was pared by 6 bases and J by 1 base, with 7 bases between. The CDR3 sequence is CASRLVSGNTIYF. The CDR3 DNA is TGTGCCAGCAGGCTAGTATCTGGAAACACCATATATTTT.

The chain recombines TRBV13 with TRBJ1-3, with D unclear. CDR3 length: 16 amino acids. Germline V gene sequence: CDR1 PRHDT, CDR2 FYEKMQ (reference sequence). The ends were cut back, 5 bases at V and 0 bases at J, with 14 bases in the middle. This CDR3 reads CASSIESVLSGNTIYF. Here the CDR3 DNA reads TGTGCCAGCAGCATAGAGAGTGTACTCTCTGGAAACACCATATATTTT.

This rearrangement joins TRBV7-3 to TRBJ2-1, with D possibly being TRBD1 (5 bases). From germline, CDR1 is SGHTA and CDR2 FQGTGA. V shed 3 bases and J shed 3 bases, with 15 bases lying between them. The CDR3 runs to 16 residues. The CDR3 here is CASSLLNGASYNEQFF. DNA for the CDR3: TGTGCCAGCAGCTTGCTCAATGGGGCTAGCTACAATGAGCAGTTCTTC. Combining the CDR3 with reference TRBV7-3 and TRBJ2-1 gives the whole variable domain GAGVSQTPSNKVTEKGKYVELRCDPISGHTALYWYRQSLGQGPEFLIYFQGTGAADDSGLPNDRFFAVRPEGSVSTLKIQRTERGDSAVYLCASSLLNGASYNEQFFGPGTRLTVL.

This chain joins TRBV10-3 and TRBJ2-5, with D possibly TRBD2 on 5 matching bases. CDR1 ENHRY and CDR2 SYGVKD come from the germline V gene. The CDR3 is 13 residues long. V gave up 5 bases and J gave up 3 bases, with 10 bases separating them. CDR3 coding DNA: TGTGCCATCAGTAGGACTGTTGAAGAGACCCAGTACTTC. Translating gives CAISRTVEETQYF.

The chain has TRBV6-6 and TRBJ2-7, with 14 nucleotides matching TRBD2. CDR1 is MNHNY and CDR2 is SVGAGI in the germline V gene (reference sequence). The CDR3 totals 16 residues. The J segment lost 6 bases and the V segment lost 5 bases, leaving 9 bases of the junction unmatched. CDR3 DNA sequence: TGTGCCAGCAGTGGACCGGGACTAGCGGGAGAAGGCGAGCAGTACTTC. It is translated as CASSGPGLAGEGEQYF.

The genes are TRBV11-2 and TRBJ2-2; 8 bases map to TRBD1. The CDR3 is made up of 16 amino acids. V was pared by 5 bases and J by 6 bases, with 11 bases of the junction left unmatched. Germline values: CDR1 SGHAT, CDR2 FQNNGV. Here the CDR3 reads CASSTRTGFNSGELFF. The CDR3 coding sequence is TGTGCCAGCAGCACCAGGACAGGGTTCAACTCCGGGGAGCTGTTTTTT. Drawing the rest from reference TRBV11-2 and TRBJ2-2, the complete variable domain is EAGVAQSPRYKIIEKRQSVAFWCNPISGHATLYWYQQILGQGPKLLIQFQNNGVVDDSQLPKDRFSAERLKGVDSTLKIQPAKLEDSAVYLCASSTRTGFNSGELFFGEGSRLTVL.

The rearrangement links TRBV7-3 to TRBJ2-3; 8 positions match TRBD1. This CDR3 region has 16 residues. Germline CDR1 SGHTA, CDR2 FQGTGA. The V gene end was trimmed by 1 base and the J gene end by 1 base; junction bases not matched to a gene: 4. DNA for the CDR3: TGTGCCAGCAGCTTAAGGGGCAGGGGGCGCACAGATACGCAGTATTTT. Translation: CASSLRGRGRTDTQYF.

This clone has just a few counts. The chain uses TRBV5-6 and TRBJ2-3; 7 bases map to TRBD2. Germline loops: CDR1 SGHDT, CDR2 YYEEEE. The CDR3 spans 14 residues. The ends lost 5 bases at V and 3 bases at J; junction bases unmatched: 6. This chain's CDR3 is CASRRSGWTDTQYF. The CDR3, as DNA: TGTGCCAGCAGACGTAGCGGGTGGACAGATACGCAGTATTTT.

CDR3 in DNA: TGTGCCAGCAGCTCCCTCACAGGGGGCTTAAGCGAGCAGTACTTC. This encodes CASSSLTGGLSEQYF. The chain couples TRBV5-6 to TRBJ2-7; 9 bases fit TRBD1. Germline CDR1 is SGHDT and CDR2 is YYEEEE. J was trimmed by 6 bases and V by 3 bases; bases with no gene match: 10. The CDR3 has 15 residues. The full variable domain, with the rest looked up from reference TRBV5-6 and TRBJ2-7, is DAGVTQSPTHLIKTRGQQVTLRCSPKSGHDTVSWYQQALGQGPQFIFQYYEEEERQRGNFPDRFSGHQFPNYSSELNVNALLLGDSALYLCASSSLTGGLSEQYFGPGTRLTVT.

This CDR3 reads CASSVLSPGEQYF. DNA of the CDR3: TGTGCCAGCAGTGTCCTGAGCCCCGGGGAGCAGTACTTC. The chain uses TRBV2 and TRBJ2-7; D remains ambiguous. V lost 4 bases and J lost 7, with 14 bases in between. The germline V gene has CDR1 SNHLY and CDR2 FYNNEI. There are 13 residues in the CDR3.

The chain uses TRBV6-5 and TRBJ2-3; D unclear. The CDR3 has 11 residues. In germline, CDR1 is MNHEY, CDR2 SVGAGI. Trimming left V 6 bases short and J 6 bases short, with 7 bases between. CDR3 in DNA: TGTGCCAGCAGGTTAATGGATACGCAGTATTTT. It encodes CASRLMDTQYF.

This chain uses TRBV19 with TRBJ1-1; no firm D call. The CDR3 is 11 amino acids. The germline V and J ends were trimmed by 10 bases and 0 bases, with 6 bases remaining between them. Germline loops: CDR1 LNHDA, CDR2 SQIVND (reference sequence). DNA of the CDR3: TGTGCCACTAAGATGAACACTGAAGCTTTCTTT. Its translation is CATKMNTEAFF.

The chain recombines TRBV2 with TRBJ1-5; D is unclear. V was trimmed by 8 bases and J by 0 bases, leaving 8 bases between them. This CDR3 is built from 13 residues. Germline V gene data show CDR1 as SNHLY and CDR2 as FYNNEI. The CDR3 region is CASGLFSNQPQHF. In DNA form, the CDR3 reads TGTGCCAGCGGGCTATTTAGCAATCAGCCCCAGCATTTT.

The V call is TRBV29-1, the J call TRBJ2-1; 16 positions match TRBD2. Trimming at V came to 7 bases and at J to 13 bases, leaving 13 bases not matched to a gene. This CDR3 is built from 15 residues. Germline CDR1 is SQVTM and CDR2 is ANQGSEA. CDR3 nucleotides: TGCAGCGCTGTGCCGGGACTAGCGGGGGGGGTAAAACAGTTCTTC. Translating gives CSAVPGLAGGVKQFF.

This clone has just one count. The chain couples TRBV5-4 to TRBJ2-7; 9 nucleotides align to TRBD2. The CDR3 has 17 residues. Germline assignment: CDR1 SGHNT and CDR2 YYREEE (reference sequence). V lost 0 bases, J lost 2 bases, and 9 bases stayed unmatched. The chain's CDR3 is CASSLGFGTSSPYEQYF. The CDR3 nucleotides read TGTGCCAGCAGCTTGGGGTTCGGGACTAGCTCCCCCTACGAGCAGTACTTC.

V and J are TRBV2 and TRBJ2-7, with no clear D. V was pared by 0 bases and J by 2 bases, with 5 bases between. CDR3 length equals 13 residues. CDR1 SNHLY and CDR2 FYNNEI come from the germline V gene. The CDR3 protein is CASSEAGPYEQYF. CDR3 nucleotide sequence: TGTGCCAGCAGTGAAGCTGGCCCCTACGAGCAGTACTTC. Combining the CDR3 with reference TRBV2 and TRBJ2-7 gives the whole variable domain EPEVTQTPSHQVTQMGQEVILRCVPISNHLYFYWYRQILGQKVEFLVSFYNNEISEKSEIFDDQFSVERPDGSNFTLKIRSTKLEDSAMYFCASSEAGPYEQYFGPGTRLTVT.

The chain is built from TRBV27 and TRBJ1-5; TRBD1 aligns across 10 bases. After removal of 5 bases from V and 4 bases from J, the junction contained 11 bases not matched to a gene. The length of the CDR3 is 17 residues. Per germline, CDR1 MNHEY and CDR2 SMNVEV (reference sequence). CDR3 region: CASSPTRRGQGNQPQHF. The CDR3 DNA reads TGTGCCAGCAGTCCTACCCGCCGGGGACAGGGGAATCAGCCCCAGCATTTT.

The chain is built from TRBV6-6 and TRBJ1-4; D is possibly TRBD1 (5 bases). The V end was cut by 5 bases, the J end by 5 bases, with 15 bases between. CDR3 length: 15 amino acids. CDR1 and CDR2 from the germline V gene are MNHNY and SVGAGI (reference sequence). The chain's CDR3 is CASSPGHLGNEKLFF. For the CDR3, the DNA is TGTGCCAGCAGTCCCGGACATCTTGGGAATGAAAAACTGTTTTTT.

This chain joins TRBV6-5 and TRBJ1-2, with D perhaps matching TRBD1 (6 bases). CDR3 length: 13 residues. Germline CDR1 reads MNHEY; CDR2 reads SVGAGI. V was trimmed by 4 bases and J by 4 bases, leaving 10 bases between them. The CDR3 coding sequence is TGTGCCAGCAGTTCAAGCAGGGGCTATGGCTACACCTTC. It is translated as CASSSSRGYGYTF.

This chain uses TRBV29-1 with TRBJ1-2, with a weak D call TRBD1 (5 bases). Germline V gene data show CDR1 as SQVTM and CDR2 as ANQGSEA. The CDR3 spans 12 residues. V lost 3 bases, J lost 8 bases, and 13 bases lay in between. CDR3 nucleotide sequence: TGCAGCGTTGATAACAGGAATAGCGGCTACACCTTC. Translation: CSVDNRNSGYTF.

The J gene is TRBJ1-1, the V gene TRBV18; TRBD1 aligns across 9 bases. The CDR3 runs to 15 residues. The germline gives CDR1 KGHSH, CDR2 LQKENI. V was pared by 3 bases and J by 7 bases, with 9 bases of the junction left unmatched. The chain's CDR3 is CASSPDRGRSNEAFF. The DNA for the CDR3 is TGTGCCAGCTCACCGGACAGGGGCCGGAGCAATGAAGCTTTCTTT.

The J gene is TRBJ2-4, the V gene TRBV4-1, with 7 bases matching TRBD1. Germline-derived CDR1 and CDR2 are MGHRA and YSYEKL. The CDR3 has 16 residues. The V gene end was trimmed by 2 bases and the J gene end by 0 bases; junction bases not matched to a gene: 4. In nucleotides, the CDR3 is TGCGCCAGCAGCCAACAGGGGGTTCCAGCCAAAAACATTCAGTACTTC. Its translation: CASSQQGVPAKNIQYF.

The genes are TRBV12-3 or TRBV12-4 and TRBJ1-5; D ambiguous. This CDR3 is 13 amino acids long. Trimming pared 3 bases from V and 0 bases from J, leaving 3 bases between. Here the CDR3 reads CASSFYSNQPQHF. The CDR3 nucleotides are TGTGCCAGCAGTTTTTATAGCAATCAGCCCCAGCATTTT.

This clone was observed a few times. The CDR3 spells CASSSTDTQYF. CDR3 nucleotides: TGCGCCAGCAGCTCTACAGATACGCAGTATTTT. The V and J genes are TRBV5-1 and TRBJ2-3; D unresolved. Trimming pared 3 bases from V and 3 bases from J, leaving 2 bases between. CDR1 SGHRS and CDR2 YFSETQ come from the germline V gene. The CDR3 is 11 amino acids.

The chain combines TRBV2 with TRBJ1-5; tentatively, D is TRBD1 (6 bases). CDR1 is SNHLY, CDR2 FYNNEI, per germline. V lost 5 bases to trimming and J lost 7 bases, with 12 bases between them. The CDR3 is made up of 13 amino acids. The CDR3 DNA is TGTGCCAGCAGTTCCCGGGACACCCAGCCCCAGCATTTT. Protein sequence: CASSSRDTQPQHF.